Shown below are 12 T cell receptor beta chains from a single sample sequenced in a study of blood T cell repertoires in COVID-19. Profiled with immunoSEQ multiplex PCR; TCRdb holds only in-frame clones, not every one. The sample includes around 270,000 clones, roughly 84% of them seen just once. Sequenced input: peripheral blood. The receptors stem from a middle-aged woman who had recovered from COVID-19.

This chain joins TRBV5-1 and TRBJ2-7, with D maybe TRBD1 (5 bases). V lost 1 base, J lost 0 bases, and 20 bases lay in between. Germline-derived CDR1 and CDR2 are SGHRS and YFSETQ. The CDR3 runs to 18 residues. CDR3 loop: CASSLLGANPSGSYEQYF. As DNA, the CDR3 is TGCGCCAGCAGCTTGTTAGGGGCCAACCCTTCGGGCTCCTACGAGCAGTACTTC.

The rearrangement joins TRBV7-9 to TRBJ2-1; 9 bases map to TRBD2. Trimming removed 2 bases from V and 4 bases from J; junction bases left unmatched: 6. The CDR3 runs 16 residues. In germline, CDR1 is SEHNR, CDR2 FQNEAQ (reference sequence). The CDR3, as DNA: TGTGCCAGCAGCTTAATGCCAGCGGGGGGATACAATGAGCAGTTCTTC. This codes for CASSLMPAGGYNEQFF. Full variable domain (missing parts from reference TRBV7-9 and TRBJ2-1): DTGVSQNPRHKITKRGQNVTFRCDPISEHNRLYWYRQTLGQGPEFLTYFQNEAQLEKSRLLSDRFSAERPKGSFSTLEIQRTEQGDSAMYLCASSLMPAGGYNEQFFGPGTRLTVL.

The chain joins TRBV27 to TRBJ2-7; D gene ambiguous. Between the trimmed V and J ends, which lost 2 bases and 0 bases, there was a span of 8 bases. Germline CDR1 and CDR2: MNHEY and SMNVEV (reference sequence). This CDR3 is 14 amino acids long. The CDR3 DNA is TGTGCCAGCAGTTTAATGGCCAGCTCCTACGAGCAGTACTTC. Translating it yields CASSLMASSYEQYF.

V is TRBV28 and J is TRBJ1-5; D not resolved. Germline V gene sequence: CDR1 MDHEN, CDR2 SYDVKM. This CDR3 is 13 amino acids long. The ends were cut back, 5 bases at V and 8 bases at J, with 13 bases in the middle. The CDR3 bases are TGTGCCAGCAGTCCCCCCGGGATGGAGCCCCAGCATTTT. Translated, it gives CASSPPGMEPQHF.

The chain combines TRBV24-1 with TRBJ2-5; D is perhaps TRBD2 (6 bases). Germline CDR1 reads KGHDR; CDR2 reads SFDVKD. Trimming stripped 2 bases from V and 6 bases from J, with 12 bases between. The CDR3 loop spans 14 amino acids. The chain's CDR3 is CATSDWRETQTQYF. CDR3 bases: TGTGCCACCAGTGATTGGCGGGAAACCCAGACCCAGTACTTC.

The CDR3 nucleotides read TGTGCCAGCAGATTTGTTATGACGACAGGTCTAGGCACTGAAGCTTTCTTT. Protein sequence: CASRFVMTTGLGTEAFF. The chain joins TRBV7-2 to TRBJ1-1; D possibly corresponds to TRBD1 (6 bases). Trimming left V 6 bases short and J 4 bases short, with 24 bases between. The germline CDR1 and CDR2 sequences are SGHTA and FQGNSA. CDR3 length: 17 amino acids.

The chain is built from TRBV11-3 and TRBJ2-4; 8 nucleotides match TRBD1. CDR1 SGHNT and CDR2 YENEEA come from the germline V gene. J lost 6 bases, V lost 4 bases, and 8 bases had no gene match. The CDR3 runs to 15 residues. CDR3 in amino acids: CASSSGQGDLNIQYF. CDR3 nucleotide sequence: TGTGCCAGCAGCTCCGGACAGGGAGACTTAAACATTCAGTACTTC.

The chain has TRBV5-4 and TRBJ1-6; 7 nucleotides match TRBD1. Per germline, CDR1 SGHNT and CDR2 YYREEE (reference sequence). This CDR3 is 16 amino acids long. The J segment lost 0 bases and the V segment lost 4 bases, leaving 4 bases of the junction unmatched. CDR3 region: CASSPGGSSYNSPLHF. In DNA, the CDR3 is TGTGCCAGCAGCCCAGGGGGGAGCTCCTATAATTCACCCCTCCACTTT.

This clone was detected a few times. The sample has other DNA sequences that encode this CDR3 too. The J gene is TRBJ1-2, the V gene TRBV9; tentatively, D is TRBD1 (5 bases). The germline V and J ends were trimmed by 0 bases and 3 bases, with 6 bases remaining between them. Germline CDR1 SGDLS, CDR2 YYNGEE. The CDR3 sequence is 13 residues long. DNA for the CDR3: TGTGCCAGCAGCGTAGGGGGGGACTATGGCTACACCTTC. It encodes CASSVGGDYGYTF.

This clone was seen a single time. This rearrangement joins TRBV19 to TRBJ2-3, with 10 bases fitting TRBD2. The CDR3 runs to 16 residues. In germline, CDR1 is LNHDA, CDR2 SQIVND (reference sequence). With 1 base clipped from V and 4 bases from J, the junction kept 5 bases outside the gene matches. For the CDR3, the DNA is TGTGCCAGTAGTATAGCTAGCGGGGGAACCCCAGATACGCAGTATTTT. Its translation is CASSIASGGTPDTQYF.

This chain uses TRBV6-1 with TRBJ1-5, with a weak D call TRBD1 (6 bases). Trimming removed 3 bases at V and 2 bases at J, with 11 bases between. The CDR3 spans 15 residues. The V gene's germline CDR1 is MNHNS and CDR2 SASEGT. In DNA, the CDR3 is TGTGCCAGCAGTGACCAGGGGCGCGGCAATCAGCCCCAGCATTTT. Translated: CASSDQGRGNQPQHF.

CDR3 residues: CASSLSRGPEAFF. CDR3 nucleotides: TGTGCCAGCAGTTTATCAAGGGGTCCTGAAGCTTTCTTT. The J gene is TRBJ1-1, the V gene TRBV27, with D possibly being TRBD1 (5 bases). The V end lost 0 bases, the J end lost 6 bases, and 8 bases lay between the germline ends. Germline CDR1 and CDR2: MNHEY and SMNVEV (reference sequence). The CDR3 contains 13 residues.